This is a list of T cell receptor beta chains from one sample in a study of blood T cell repertoires in COVID-19. Profiling relied on immunoSEQ multiplex PCR, and the TCRdb table lists in-frame clones only, not all of them. Among 200,000 to 250,000 clones listed, about four fifths were seen once. The specimen was PBMCs or T cells enriched from blood (not recorded which). Receptors originate from a woman aged 60-70 years who had recovered from COVID-19. Each CDR3 is given with its conserved first and last residue. The order of the fields is CDR3 protein, J gene, V gene, clone size. Clone sizes are given selectively: once, few, many, or a class where the clone is expanded.

CDR3: CAWKETGGTKLFF; J: TRBJ1-4; V: TRBV30; size: .
CDR3: CASSISPTGNTEAFF; J: TRBJ1-1; V: TRBV19; size: .
CDR3: CASSPIGQADYGYTF; J: TRBJ1-2; V: TRBV4-2; size: few
CDR3: CASRVSTGQDRRNTIYF; J: TRBJ1-3; V: TRBV19; size: .
CDR3: CASSLRLGSRGGTEAFF; J: TRBJ1-1; V: TRBV7-2; size: .
CDR3: CASSRTSGKSEQFF; J: TRBJ2-1; V: TRBV18; size: .
CDR3: CASSSRQGATNEKLFF; J: TRBJ1-4; V: TRBV19; size: .
CDR3: CASSLVTGPGIEAFF; J: TRBJ1-1; V: TRBV5-8; size: .
CDR3: CASSLGQKETQYF; J: TRBJ2-5; V: TRBV12-3/TRBV12-4; size: few
CDR3: CASSSVRGYEQYF; J: TRBJ2-7; V: TRBV5-4; size: .
CDR3: CATAGGTSGRNEQFF; J: TRBJ2-1; V: TRBV10-3; size: once
CDR3: CASSIGSGQAVSEQYF; J: TRBJ2-7; V: TRBV19; size: .
CDR3: CASSLNGGATGELFF; J: TRBJ2-2; V: TRBV5-4; size: .
CDR3: CASSSGTTGNTIYF; J: TRBJ1-3; V: TRBV7-6; size: .
CDR3: CASSLGTSGYEQYF; J: TRBJ2-7; V: TRBV5-4; size: .
CDR3: CASSRGAGYTF; J: TRBJ1-2; V: TRBV6-5; size: .
CDR3: CSVGTGVNSPLHF; J: TRBJ1-6; V: TRBV29-1; size: .
CDR3: CASSLGPAGGSEQYF; J: TRBJ2-7; V: TRBV7-2; size: .
CDR3: CASSYPPRYTF; J: TRBJ1-2; V: TRBV6-2/TRBV6-3; size: .
CDR3: CASSFGTGDQETQYF; J: TRBJ2-5; V: TRBV7-9; size: .
CDR3: CASSSILAGGPYEQYF; J: TRBJ2-7; V: TRBV7-6; size: .
CDR3: CASDSGFYNSPLHF; J: TRBJ1-6; V: TRBV6-5; size: .
CDR3: CASSPRRSTNEKLFF; J: TRBJ1-4; V: TRBV5-1; size: .
CDR3: CASSSPTGTMNTEAFF; J: TRBJ1-1; V: TRBV5-4; size: .
CDR3: CASSLASQRNSPLHF; J: TRBJ1-6; V: TRBV7-2; size: .
CDR3: CAIRPDRGNQPQHF; J: TRBJ1-5; V: TRBV10-3; size: .
CDR3: CASSSLQGPPSYEQYF; J: TRBJ2-7; V: TRBV27; size: .